The rows below give T cell receptor beta chains drawn from one sample of a study of T cells in Graves' hyperthyroidism and ophthalmopathy. TCRdb passed the multiplex PCR reads through MiXCR, listing each CDR3 protein once. The repertoire holds 450,000 to 650,000 distinct CDR3 sequences, with less than 25% as singletons. The sample consisted of blood. These receptors were taken from a man aged 18 to 30 with Graves' hyperthyroidism. The CDR3 runs from the conserved cysteine through the conserved F or W. D genes are given only for firm matches. The size entry is marked missing in some rows and otherwise reads once, few, many or a size class.

NA	TRBJ1-2	TRBV20-1	NA	TGCAGTGCTAGCAATAGGGGGAACTATGGCTACACCTTC	CSASNRGNYGYTF
NA	TRBJ1-1	TRBV30	many	TGTGCCTGGTTCTCGCGCAGGGTGCCGAACACTGAAGCTTTCTTT	CAWFSRRVPNTEAFF
NA	TRBJ1-1	TRBV6-5	NA	TGTGCCAGCAGTTATACGGGTCGGTACACTGAAGCTTTCTTT	CASSYTGRYTEAFF
NA	TRBJ2-2	TRBV18	NA	TGTGCCAGCTCCAGACAAAAAGGCTCTTCCGGGGAGCTGTTTTTT	CASSRQKGSSGELFF
TRBD1	TRBJ2-7	TRBV28	many	TGTGCCAGCAGCCTCCAGGGGGCGCACTTATACGAGCAGTACTTC	CASSLQGAHLYEQYF
NA	TRBJ1-3	TRBV27	many	TGTGCCAGCAGTTTTGACGGGAACTCTGGAAACACCATATATTTT	CASSFDGNSGNTIYF
NA	TRBJ2-5	TRBV5-6	many	TGTGCCAGCAGCTTGGTTGTCGGGGGGCCCCCGGAGACCCAGTACTTC	CASSLVVGGPPETQYF
TRBD1	TRBJ2-7	TRBV7-9	many	TGTGCCAGCAGCATCACGGACAGGCCCTACGAGCAGTACTTC	CASSITDRPYEQYF
TRBD1	TRBJ2-7	TRBV6-2/TRBV6-3	NA	TGTGCCAGCATCGATACCGGGACAGGCTACGAGCAGTACTTC	CASIDTGTGYEQYF
NA	TRBJ1-2	TRBV9	many	TGTGCCAGCAGCGACTCCGAAAGGGAATTCAACTATGGCTACACCTTC	CASSDSEREFNYGYTF
TRBD1	TRBJ1-1	TRBV30	many	TGTGCCCAGGAAGCTGGACAGGACACTGAAGCTTTCTTT	CAQEAGQDTEAFF
TRBD1	TRBJ1-5	TRBV4-1	few	TGCGCCAGCAGCCGCCTACAGGGGTCCCATCAGCCCCAGCATTTT	CASSRLQGSHQPQHF
NA	TRBJ1-1	TRBV9	many	TGTGCCAGCAGCGCTGACTCGAACACTGAAGCTTTCTTT	CASSADSNTEAFF
TRBD1	TRBJ1-1	TRBV11-2	many	TGTGCCAGCAGCTCGCCGCCGGGACAGGGGAACACTGAAGCTTTCTTT	CASSSPPGQGNTEAFF
NA	TRBJ2-7	TRBV12-3/TRBV12-4	few	TGTGCCAGCAGTTCTCTGGACTATCGACGCGAGCAGTACTTC	CASSSLDYRREQYF
NA	TRBJ1-2	TRBV28	few	TGTGCCGTCAGAGACACAACGATGAGCTACACCTTC	CAVRDTTMSYTF
NA	TRBJ1-5	TRBV2	many	TGTGCCAGCAGTGGGAGGGGTGGAAGCAATCAGCCCCAGCATTTT	CASSGRGGSNQPQHF
NA	TRBJ1-1	TRBV11-2	NA	TGTGCCAGCAGCTTCAGAGTCTGGCTACAAGCTTTCTTT	CASSFRVWLQAFF
TRBD1	TRBJ1-5	TRBV6-1	many	TGTGCCAGCAGTGAAGCGGGACAGATCTATAGCAATCAGCCCCAGCATTTT	CASSEAGQIYSNQPQHF
TRBD1	TRBJ1-5	TRBV7-2	many	TGTGCCAGCCGGGGACAGCCATATCAGCCCCAGCATTTT	CASRGQPYQPQHF
NA	TRBJ2-7	TRBV20-1	few	TGCAGTGCTAGAGTATTCAGCGCGGGGGAGCAGTACTTC	CSARVFSAGEQYF
NA	TRBJ2-7	TRBV20-1	many	TGCAGTGCTAGAGATCAATACGAGCAGTACTTC	CSARDQYEQYF
NA	TRBJ1-1	TRBV15	many	TGTGCCACCAGCAGAGATCGGGAGGGAGTGGAAGCTTTCTTT	CATSRDREGVEAFF